Here is one T cell receptor beta chain with its context. These data belong to a study of blood T cell repertoires in COVID-19. Study-level background: PBMCs, B-cell-depleted T cells, or T cells were the source of the cDNA or gDNA that made up the material.

J lost 4 bases, V lost 1 base, and 10 bases had no gene match. CDR3 length equals 18 residues. Germline loops: CDR1 MNHNS, CDR2 SASEGT. Only in-frame clones appear in the TCRdb table, and some are missing; sequencing was by immunoSEQ multiplex PCR. The sample consists of around 140,000 clones, more than 80% of them appearing once. The clonotype comes from a human donor in a cohort sampled during active COVID-19. The chain recombines TRBV6-1 with TRBJ1-2, with 12 bases aligning to TRBD1. Source material: peripheral blood. CDR3 loop: CASSEEVGTGGVVYGYTF. Written as DNA, the CDR3 is TGTGCCAGCAGTGAAGAAGTGGGGACAGGGGGCGTAGTCTATGGCTACACCTTC.